This entry concerns a single TCR beta chain. Antigen: not known. The data were taken from a study of vaccination effects on CD4 cells after COVID-19. Sequencing followed a ViraFEST assay step that expanded antigen-specific CD4+ T cells with viral peptide pools. Following a roughly 11-day culture, CD4+ T cells were purified. Among the vaccine recipients, none had a prior SARS-CoV-2 infection, and nucleocapsid antibodies were negative. The germline CDR1 and CDR2 sequences are SGHRS and YFSETQ. V was cut by 3 bases and J by 8 bases, with 18 bases left in between. The CDR3 covers 15 residues. The method was immunoSEQ multiplex PCR; TCRdb's version includes in-frame clones alone and lacks a portion of them. Here the sample spans some 52,000 clones, just under 80% being singletons.

This sequence joins TRBV5-1 and TRBJ2-1; D is possibly TRBD2 (5 bases). The material was CD4+ T cells from PBMCs cultured with HCoV-OC43 spike peptides, obtained before COVID-19 vaccination. Indicated subset: HCoV-OC43 spike overlapping peptide pool stimulation. This receptor was taken from a human donor who received a COVID-19 vaccine. For the CDR3, the DNA is TGCGCCAGCAGCTCTAGTGAGACTACCCTCGATGAGCAGTTCTTC. Its protein is CASSSSETTLDEQFF.